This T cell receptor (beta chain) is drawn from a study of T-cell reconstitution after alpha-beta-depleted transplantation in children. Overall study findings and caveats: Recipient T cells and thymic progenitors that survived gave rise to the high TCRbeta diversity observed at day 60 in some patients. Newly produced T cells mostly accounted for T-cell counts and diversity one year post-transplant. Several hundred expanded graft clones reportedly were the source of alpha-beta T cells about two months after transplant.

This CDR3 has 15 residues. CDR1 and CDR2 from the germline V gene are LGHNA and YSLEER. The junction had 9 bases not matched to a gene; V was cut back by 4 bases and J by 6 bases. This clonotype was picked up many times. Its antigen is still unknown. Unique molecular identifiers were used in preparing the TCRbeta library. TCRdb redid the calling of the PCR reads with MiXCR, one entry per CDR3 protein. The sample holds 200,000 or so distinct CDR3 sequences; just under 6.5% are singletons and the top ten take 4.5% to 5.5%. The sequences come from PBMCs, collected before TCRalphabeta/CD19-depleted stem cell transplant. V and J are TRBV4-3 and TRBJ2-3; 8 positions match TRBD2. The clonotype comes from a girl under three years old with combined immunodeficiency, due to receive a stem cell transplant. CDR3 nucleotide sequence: TGCGCCAGCAGCCCGGGGGGACTAGAATACGATACGCAGTATTTT. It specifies CASSPGGLEYDTQYF.